The rows below give T cell receptor beta chains drawn from one sample of a study of shared clonotypes between healthy human individuals. Clones were sequenced by immunoSEQ multiplex PCR, and TCRdb holds only the in-frame ones, with some missing. The table includes about 1 million clones, about 77% detected once. Specimen: memory CD4+ T cells sorted from blood. Every receptor here comes from a man between 18 and 35 years old in good health. Each CDR3 is given with its conserved first and last residue. D genes are given only for firm matches. Where a row states a size, it is once, few, many or the class of an expanded clone; other rows omit it.

J gene	D gene	clone size	V gene	CDR3 protein	CDR3 DNA
TRBJ2-2	TRBD2	.	TRBV29-1	CSVEDRSGSISGELFF	TGCAGCGTTGAAGATCGTAGCGGGAGTATCTCCGGGGAGCTGTTTTTT
TRBJ2-5	.	few	TRBV6-1	CASSGMRTAQETQYF	TGTGCCAGCAGCGGAATGCGGACAGCACAAGAGACCCAGTACTTC
TRBJ2-7	TRBD2	.	TRBV7-2	CASRLAGGSYEQYF	TGTGCCAGCAGACTAGCGGGGGGATCCTACGAGCAGTACTTC
TRBJ2-5	.	.	TRBV5-1	CASSLDPGAEETQYF	TGCGCCAGCAGCTTGGATCCGGGGGCTGAAGAGACCCAGTACTTC
TRBJ2-7	.	.	TRBV5-5	CASSSLNGRGKVHEQYF	TGTGCCAGCAGCTCCCTAAATGGCAGGGGTAAAGTCCACGAGCAGTACTTC
TRBJ1-5	.	.	TRBV21-1	CASRGLSNQPQHF	TGTGCCAGCAGGGGCCTGAGCAATCAGCCCCAGCATTTT
TRBJ2-5	TRBD2	.	TRBV7-2	CASSPPGLALTETQYF	TGTGCCAGCAGCCCACCGGGACTAGCACTGACAGAGACCCAGTACTTC
TRBJ2-5	.	.	TRBV5-1	CASSLESGPQETQYF	TGCGCCAGCAGCTTGGAATCTGGTCCCCAAGAGACCCAGTACTTC
TRBJ1-5	.	once	TRBV19	CASSISVGNQPQHF	TGTGCCAGTAGTATTTCCGTGGGCAATCAGCCCCAGCATTTT
TRBJ2-3	.	.	TRBV5-4	CASSLHPDTQYF	TGTGCCAGCAGCTTGCATCCAGATACGCAGTATTTT
TRBJ1-1	.	many	TRBV7-9	CASSSPRGREGTEAFF	TGTGCCAGCAGCTCCCCGCGGGGCAGGGAAGGGACTGAAGCTTTCTTT
TRBJ1-3	.	.	TRBV18	CASSPTTDGNTIYF	TGTGCCAGCTCACCTACGACAGACGGAAACACCATATATTTT
TRBJ2-5	.	.	TRBV11-1	CASSRGGLQAETQYF	TGTGCCAGCAGCCGAGGGGGACTTCAGGCAGAGACCCAGTACTTC
TRBJ2-1	TRBD1	.	TRBV11-2	CASSARQGVFNEQFF	TGTGCCAGCAGCGCCAGACAGGGGGTATTCAATGAGCAGTTCTTC
TRBJ2-1	TRBD2	.	TRBV9	CASSVALAGGLGEQFF	TGTGCCAGCAGCGTAGCTCTAGCGGGAGGATTAGGTGAGCAGTTCTTC
TRBJ1-1	.	.	TRBV9	CASSVVSDTEAFF	TGTGCCAGCAGCGTAGTATCAGACACTGAAGCTTTCTTT
TRBJ2-1	TRBD2	.	TRBV5-6	CASRHSDREVFISYNEQFF	TGTGCCAGCAGGCACTCTGACCGGGAGGTGTTTATCTCCTACAATGAGCAGTTCTTC
TRBJ2-7	.	.	TRBV30	CAWSRGGGPGEQYF	TGTGCCTGGAGTCGGGGCGGAGGCCCGGGCGAGCAGTACTTC
TRBJ2-1	TRBD1	.	TRBV15	CATSSATGKSSYNEQFF	TGTGCCACCAGCAGTGCGACAGGGAAGAGTTCCTACAATGAGCAGTTCTTC
TRBJ2-5	TRBD1	.	TRBV5-4	CASSSGQGLQETQYF	TGTGCCAGCAGCTCCGGACAGGGGCTCCAAGAGACCCAGTACTTC
TRBJ2-1	TRBD1	.	TRBV5-1	CASSLGQVSYNEQFF	TGCGCCAGCAGCTTAGGACAGGTCTCCTACAATGAGCAGTTCTTC
TRBJ1-1	TRBD1	.	TRBV5-1	CASSLAAGGMNTEAFF	TGCGCCAGCAGCTTGGCGGCAGGGGGTATGAACACTGAAGCTTTCTTT
TRBJ1-1	.	.	TRBV2	CASSEESPPGAFF	TGTGCCAGCAGTGAAGAATCCCCACCGGGAGCTTTCTTT
TRBJ1-5	.	.	TRBV15	CATSSLGRPAGDQPQHF	TGTGCCACCAGCAGCCTGGGGAGACCCGCGGGGGATCAGCCCCAGCATTTT
TRBJ1-5	TRBD1	.	TRBV19	CATKTRDRLSNQPQHF	TGTGCCACAAAAACCCGGGACAGGCTTAGCAATCAGCCCCAGCATTTT
TRBJ2-1	TRBD2	many	TRBV4-3	CASSQDLAAYNEQFF	TGCGCCAGCAGCCAAGATCTAGCGGCATACAATGAGCAGTTCTTC
TRBJ2-5	.	.	TRBV19	CASKSEGNWETQYF	TGTGCCAGTAAAAGCGAGGGGAATTGGGAGACCCAGTACTTC
TRBJ1-1	TRBD1	.	TRBV28	CASSVSGGAFYTEAFF	TGTGCCAGCAGCGTCTCAGGGGGCGCCTTTTACACTGAAGCTTTCTTT
TRBJ2-3	.	.	TRBV4-3	CASSLDGGSLRADTQYF	TGCGCCAGCAGTTTGGATGGGGGGAGCTTGCGCGCAGATACGCAGTATTTT
TRBJ2-1	.	.	TRBV6-5	CASRMDLNNEQFF	TGTGCCAGCAGGATGGACTTAAACAATGAGCAGTTCTTC
TRBJ1-4	.	many	TRBV6-5	CASSYSSWGEKLFF	TGTGCCAGCAGTTACTCGTCGTGGGGTGAAAAACTGTTTTTT
TRBJ2-5	.	.	TRBV6-6	CASSFGPETQYF	TGTGCCAGCAGTTTTGGTCCCGAGACCCAGTACTTC
TRBJ1-2	.	.	TRBV13	CASSFGGHGYGYTF	TGTGCCAGCAGCTTTGGGGGGCACGGCTATGGCTACACCTTC
TRBJ2-6	.	once	TRBV7-3	CASSFLHLMSGANVLTF	TGTGCCAGCAGCTTTCTGCACCTCATGTCTGGGGCCAACGTCCTGACTTTC
TRBJ2-3	.	.	TRBV7-2	CASSSQANTDTQYF	TGTGCCAGCAGCTCACAGGCGAACACAGATACGCAGTATTTT
TRBJ1-5	TRBD1	.	TRBV4-1	CASSPPDRVNQPQHF	TGCGCCAGCAGCCCCCCGGACAGGGTTAATCAGCCCCAGCATTTT
TRBJ2-7	.	.	TRBV7-9	CASSERAPGSSYEQYF	TGTGCCAGCAGCGAGAGAGCTCCGGGAAGCTCCTACGAGCAGTACTTC
TRBJ1-6	.	.	TRBV6-5	CASRSDSFNSPLHF	TGTGCCAGCAGATCTGACAGTTTTAATTCACCCCTCCACTTT
TRBJ1-5	TRBD1	.	TRBV28	CASRGGQGINQPQHF	TGTGCCAGCAGGGGGGGACAGGGGATCAATCAGCCCCAGCATTTT
TRBJ2-3	.	.	TRBV7-2	CASSMGGRDTQYF	TGTGCCAGCAGCATGGGGGGGCGAGATACGCAGTATTTT
TRBJ1-2	.	.	TRBV7-2	CASSQARVTNYGYTF	TGTGCCAGCAGCCAAGCCAGGGTGACTAACTATGGCTACACCTTC
TRBJ2-7	.	.	TRBV20-1	CSARASSEQYF	TGCAGTGCCAGGGCCAGCTCCGAGCAGTACTTC
TRBJ1-2	.	.	TRBV7-9	CASSPTQGNYGYTF	TGTGCCAGCAGCCCAACCCAGGGGAACTATGGCTACACCTTC
TRBJ2-5	.	.	TRBV5-1	CASSSTPGIQETQYF	TGCGCCAGCAGCTCGACCCCCGGGATTCAAGAGACCCAGTACTTC
TRBJ1-2	.	.	TRBV19	CASSIGINYGYTF	TGTGCCAGTAGTATAGGGATAAACTATGGCTACACCTTC
TRBJ2-7	.	.	TRBV18	CASSLNRGSPYEQYF	TGTGCCAGCTCACTTAACCGGGGGTCCCCCTACGAGCAGTACTTC
TRBJ2-4	.	many	TRBV20-1	CSAHRDNIQYF	TGCAGTGCTCACAGGGATAACATTCAGTACTTC
TRBJ1-2	.	few	TRBV18	CASSPPVAQPSYGYTF	TGTGCCAGCTCACCACCTGTAGCCCAGCCCAGCTATGGCTACACCTTC
TRBJ1-2	.	.	TRBV9	CASSDRDNLFSVGYTF	TGTGCCAGCAGCGACCGGGACAATCTCTTTTCGGTTGGCTACACCTTC
TRBJ1-3	.	.	TRBV5-1	CASSLSGFSGNTIYF	TGCGCCAGCAGCTTATCCGGCTTCTCTGGAAACACCATATATTTT
TRBJ2-3	.	.	TRBV11-3	CASSLGPGTDTQYF	TGTGCCAGCAGCTTAGGACCGGGGACAGATACGCAGTATTTT
TRBJ1-6	.	.	TRBV9	CASSVADGNSPLHF	TGTGCCAGCAGCGTAGCTGACGGGAATTCACCCCTCCACTTT
TRBJ1-2	TRBD1	.	TRBV6-5	CASSYWTGSGYTF	TGTGCCAGCAGTTATTGGACAGGTAGCGGCTACACCTTC
TRBJ2-7	.	.	TRBV7-5	CARSHRTSGCYEQYF	TGTGCCAGAAGCCATCGGACTAGCGGCTGTTACGAGCAGTACTTC